What follows are 19 T cell receptor beta chains derived from one specimen sequenced in a study of shared clonotypes between healthy human individuals (dated by TCRdb to about 2020). The library relied on the immunoSEQ multiplex PCR assay. TCRdb took over this immuneACCESS table, retaining in-frame rearrangements with V and J assigned. Such tables are incomplete; in checked studies, under half of the missing clones stem from an unresolved V gene, and the remainder is unexplained. For this sample the table gives under 600,000 clones, of which almost 97% were detected only once. The ten top clones hold approximately 0.057% of the sample. Source material: naive CD4+ T cells sorted from blood. This specimen's cell subset or site label, interpreted: CD45RA+ positively selected. The receptor source for this set is a woman aged 30 to 39 in good health.

This clone was seen once. The J gene is TRBJ2-4, the V gene TRBV28; a possible D gene is TRBD2 (6 bases). The CDR3 is 19 amino acids. Germline V gives CDR1 MDHEN, CDR2 SYDVKM. Trimming cost V 6 bases and J 0 bases, with 24 bases left between them. The CDR3 loop reads CASRHPWLTPGLAKNIQYF. The CDR3, as DNA: TGTGCCAGCAGACACCCCTGGCTTACGCCGGGACTAGCCAAAAACATTCAGTACTTC.

The rearrangement links TRBV5-4 to TRBJ2-7; perhaps TRBD1 as D (5 bases). This CDR3 is built from 14 residues. The germline CDR1 and CDR2 sequences are SGHNT and YYREEE (reference sequence). Deletions cut 4 bases from V and 6 bases from J, with 17 bases between. CDR3 in DNA: TGTGCCAGCAGCCCCCACCAGGGTTCCGGCGAGCAGTACTTC. It codes for CASSPHQGSGEQYF.

This rearrangement joins TRBV7-8 to TRBJ2-5; 9 nucleotides line up with TRBD2. Trimming removed 8 bases from V and 4 bases from J; junction bases left unmatched: 8. The CDR3 sequence is 14 residues long. Germline CDR1 SGHVS, CDR2 FQNEAQ. CDR3 coding DNA: TGTGCCAGCGGGCTAGCGGGAACCCCAGAGACCCAGTACTTC. Protein product: CASGLAGTPETQYF. Together with reference TRBV7-8 and TRBJ2-5, the CDR3 gives the full variable domain: GAGVSQSPRYKVAKRGQDVALRCDPISGHVSLFWYQQALGQGPEFLTYFQNEAQLDKSGLPSDRFFAERPEGSVSTLKIQRTQQEDSAVYLCASGLAGTPETQYFGPGTRLLVL.

The chain recombines TRBV5-1 with TRBJ2-5; no clear D gene. V lost 0 bases and J lost 5, with 8 bases in between. Germline-derived CDR1 and CDR2 are SGHRS and YFSETQ. The CDR3 runs 13 residues. CDR3 sequence reads: CASSLEVAETQYF. Written as DNA, the CDR3 is TGCGCCAGCAGCTTGGAGGTGGCGGAGACCCAGTACTTC.

The rearrangement links TRBV5-4 to TRBJ2-7; 10 nucleotides match TRBD2. V gave up 5 bases and J gave up 1 base; unmatched junction bases: 9. The CDR3 runs to 16 residues. CDR1 and CDR2 from the germline V gene are SGHNT and YYREEE (reference sequence). The CDR3: CASRPGLAIQSYEQYF. The CDR3 bases are TGTGCCAGCAGACCGGGACTAGCGATCCAATCCTACGAGCAGTACTTC.

V is TRBV19 and J is TRBJ1-4; 12 bases agree with TRBD1. The length of the CDR3 is 15 residues. V lost 5 bases to trimming and J lost 7 bases; unmatched junction nucleotides: 5. Germline CDR1 and CDR2: LNHDA and SQIVND (reference sequence). The CDR3 is CASSAGTGGTEKLFF. Here the CDR3 DNA reads TGTGCCAGTAGTGCCGGGACAGGGGGCACTGAAAAACTGTTTTTT.

Notes on this clone: Other DNA sequences of this sample code for an identical CDR3. The genes are TRBV19 and TRBJ2-3; 9 bases align to TRBD1. After removal of 2 bases from V and 2 bases from J, the junction contained 2 bases not matched to a gene. Germline V gene data show CDR1 as LNHDA and CDR2 as SQIVND (reference sequence). This CDR3 is 15 amino acids long. The CDR3 sequence: CASSITGGSTDTQYF. CDR3 nucleotides: TGTGCCAGTAGTATAACAGGGGGCTCCACAGATACGCAGTATTTT.

The chain employs TRBV7-9 and TRBJ2-7, with D maybe TRBD1 (5 bases). This CDR3 has 17 residues. Germline values: CDR1 SEHNR, CDR2 FQNEAQ (reference sequence). With 1 base removed from V and 2 bases from J, the gap between germline ends came to 18 bases. CDR3 sequence (DNA): TGTGCCAGCAGCTTAGAGGGCAGCCAGGGCATAACCTACGAGCAGTACTTC. Residues: CASSLEGSQGITYEQYF.

The chain recombines TRBV11-2 with TRBJ2-1; 8 nucleotides line up with TRBD2. The CDR3 totals 16 residues. The V gene end was trimmed by 0 bases and the J gene end by 1 base; junction bases not matched to a gene: 2. Germline CDR1 is SGHAT and CDR2 is FQNNGV. The CDR3 loop reads CASSLERGRSYNEQFF. The CDR3 bases are TGTGCCAGCAGCTTAGAACGCGGGAGGTCCTACAATGAGCAGTTCTTC.

V and J are TRBV18 and TRBJ1-5; 9 bases fit TRBD1. CDR3 length: 15 amino acids. Germline values: CDR1 KGHSH, CDR2 LQKENI. The ends lost 0 bases at V and 7 bases at J; junction bases unmatched: 4. The CDR3 DNA reads TGTGCCAGCTCACCACCGGCGGGACAGGGACAGCCCCAGCATTTT. Translating gives CASSPPAGQGQPQHF.

J is TRBJ2-1 and V is TRBV7-9; D gene ambiguous. The CDR3 has 14 residues. V was pared by 5 bases and J by 10 bases, with 18 bases between. Per the germline V gene, CDR1 is SEHNR and CDR2 is FQNEAQ (reference sequence). The CDR3 reads CASSDGNLAEEQFF. The DNA for the CDR3 is TGTGCCAGCAGCGACGGCAATCTGGCCGAAGAGCAGTTCTTC.

The chain joins TRBV6-5 to TRBJ1-4; D remains ambiguous. This CDR3 region has 15 residues. The germline gives CDR1 MNHEY, CDR2 SVGAGI. V lost 6 bases and J 8 bases, leaving 19 bases between the germline ends. CDR3 DNA: TGTGCCAGCAGCAAAAGGTCGGGCGGGGTGGAAAAACTGTTTTTT. As protein: CASSKRSGGVEKLFF.

The genes are TRBV9 and TRBJ2-1; TRBD2 aligns across 8 bases. V lost 4 bases and J lost 7; bases outside the gene matches: 4. The CDR3 covers 13 residues. Germline assignment: CDR1 SGDLS and CDR2 YYNGEE. The chain's CDR3 is CASSTRLANEQFF. The CDR3 coding sequence is TGTGCCAGCAGCACCCGACTAGCGAATGAGCAGTTCTTC.

The V and J genes are TRBV6-5 and TRBJ2-5, with D uncertain. Germline loops: CDR1 MNHEY, CDR2 SVGAGI. This CDR3 has 11 amino acids. The V end lost 7 bases, the J end lost 9 bases, and 12 bases lay between the germline ends. CDR3 sequence: CASTGRSAQYF. The DNA of the CDR3 is TGTGCCAGCACGGGTCGGTCGGCCCAGTACTTC.

The chain uses TRBV29-1 and TRBJ2-3; D gene ambiguous. Germline V gene lookup returns CDR1 SQVTM and CDR2 ANQGSEA. The CDR3 has 14 residues. V was shortened by 3 bases and J by 1 base, with 11 bases between the two germline ends. This CDR3 reads CSVDFHRGTDTQYF. In DNA, the CDR3 is TGCAGCGTTGACTTCCACAGAGGCACAGATACGCAGTATTTT.

In DNA form, the CDR3 reads TGCAGCGTCGTGGGACGGATGAACACTGAAGCTTTCTTT. Translation: CSVVGRMNTEAFF. This chain joins TRBV29-1 and TRBJ1-1; a weak D match, TRBD1 (5 bases). The CDR3 runs 13 residues. Germline V gene data show CDR1 as SQVTM and CDR2 as ANQGSEA. V lost 6 bases, J lost 0 bases, and 11 bases lay in between.

Regarding this clone: Different DNA sequences within this sample yield the same CDR3. This chain joins TRBV28 and TRBJ2-7; 10 bases match TRBD2. V was clipped by 7 bases and J by 3 bases; unmatched bases: 9. Germline V gene data show CDR1 as MDHEN and CDR2 as SYDVKM. CDR3 size: 15 residues. CDR3 region: CASTPTSGIVYEQYF. In DNA form, the CDR3 reads TGTGCCAGCACCCCCACTAGCGGGATAGTCTACGAGCAGTACTTC.

This rearrangement joins TRBV11-1 to TRBJ2-1, with TRBD2 matching over 9 bases. CDR1 SGHAT and CDR2 FQDESV come from the germline V gene (reference sequence). Germline trimming cut 5 bases from V and 9 bases from J; bases unmatched to any gene: 14. The CDR3 runs to 16 residues. CDR3 region: CASSPRLAVYRSEQFF. DNA for the CDR3: TGTGCCAGCAGCCCAAGACTAGCGGTATATCGATCTGAGCAGTTCTTC.

This CDR3 reads CASSNHDRVETQYF. Here the CDR3 DNA reads TGTGCCAGCAGTAACCACGACAGGGTTGAGACCCAGTACTTC. The chain employs TRBV6-5 and TRBJ2-5; 7 nucleotides align to TRBD1. The length of the CDR3 is 14 residues. The J segment lost 5 bases and the V segment lost 5 bases, leaving 8 bases of the junction unmatched. From germline, CDR1 is MNHEY and CDR2 SVGAGI.